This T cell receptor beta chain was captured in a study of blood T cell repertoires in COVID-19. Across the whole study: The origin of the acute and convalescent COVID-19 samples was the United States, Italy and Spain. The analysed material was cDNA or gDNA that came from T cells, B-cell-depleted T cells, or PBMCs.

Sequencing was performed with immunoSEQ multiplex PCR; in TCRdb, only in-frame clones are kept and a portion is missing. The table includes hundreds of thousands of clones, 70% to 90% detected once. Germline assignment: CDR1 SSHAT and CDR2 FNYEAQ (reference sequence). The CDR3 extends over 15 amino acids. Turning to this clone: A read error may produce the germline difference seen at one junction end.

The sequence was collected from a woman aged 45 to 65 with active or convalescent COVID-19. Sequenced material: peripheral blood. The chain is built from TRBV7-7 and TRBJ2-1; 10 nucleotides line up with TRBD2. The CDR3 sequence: CASSLGASGSHEQFF. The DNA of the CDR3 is TGTGCTAGCAGCTTAGGTGCTAGCGGGAGCCATGAGCAGTTCTTC.